These 2 T cell receptor beta chains originate from one sample sequenced in a study of cytomegalovirus exposure and HLA in healthy donors. With 60 Vbeta and 13 Jbeta primers, the PCR was carried out. The protocol was immunoSEQ multiplex PCR, while the TCRdb copy is restricted to in-frame clones and leaves out a portion. The sample includes 95,000 to 100,000 clones, about 70% of them seen just once. The sequenced material came from PBMCs. Source of these receptors: a human donor in good health.

The rearrangement links TRBV5-1 to TRBJ2-1; 12 bases are shared with TRBD2. This CDR3 contains 18 residues. The trim removed 4 bases at V and 7 bases at J, leaving 15 bases unmatched. CDR1 and CDR2 (germline): SGHRS, YFSETQ. This CDR3 reads CASSHGPPTSGGRNEQFF. Written as DNA, the CDR3 is TGCGCCAGCAGCCATGGACCCCCGACTAGCGGGGGCAGGAATGAGCAGTTCTTC.

V usage is TRBV19 and J usage is TRBJ1-5; the match to TRBD1 covers 7 bases. The CDR3 sequence is 14 residues long. V lost 5 bases to trimming and J lost 7 bases; unmatched junction nucleotides: 8. CDR1 LNHDA and CDR2 SQIVND come from the germline V gene (reference sequence). Here the CDR3 reads CASSWRAGGQPQHF. CDR3 in DNA: TGTGCCAGTAGTTGGAGGGCAGGGGGGCAGCCCCAGCATTTT.